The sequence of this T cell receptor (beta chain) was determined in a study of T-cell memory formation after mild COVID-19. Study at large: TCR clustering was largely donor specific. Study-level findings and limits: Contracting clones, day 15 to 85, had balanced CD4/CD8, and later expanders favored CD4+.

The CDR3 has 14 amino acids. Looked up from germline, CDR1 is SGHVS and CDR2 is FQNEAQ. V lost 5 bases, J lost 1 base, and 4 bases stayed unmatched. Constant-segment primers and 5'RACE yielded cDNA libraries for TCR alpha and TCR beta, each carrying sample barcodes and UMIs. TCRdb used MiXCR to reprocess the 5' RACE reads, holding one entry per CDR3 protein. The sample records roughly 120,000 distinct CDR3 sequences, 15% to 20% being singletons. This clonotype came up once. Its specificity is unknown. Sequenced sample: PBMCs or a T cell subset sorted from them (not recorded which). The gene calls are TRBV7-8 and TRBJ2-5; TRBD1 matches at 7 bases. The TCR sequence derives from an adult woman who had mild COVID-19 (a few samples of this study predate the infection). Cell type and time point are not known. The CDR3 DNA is TGTGCCAGCAGCCGACAGGGAGCCCAAGAGACCCAGTACTTC. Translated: CASSRQGAQETQYF.